This T cell receptor beta chain was documented in a study of shared clonotypes between healthy human individuals. Profiling relied on immunoSEQ multiplex PCR, and the TCRdb table lists in-frame clones only, not all of them. The sample has about 1 million clones; about three quarters are singletons. This clonotype was obtained from a young man in good health. The sequenced material came from memory CD4+ T cells sorted from blood. As for subset: CD45RA-negative fraction.

The CDR3 loop reads CASSLEGHTEAFF. CDR3 nucleotide sequence: TGTGCCAGCAGTCTGGAGGGGCACACTGAAGCTTTCTTT. The chain recombines TRBV7-9 with TRBJ1-1; perhaps TRBD1 as D (5 bases). Germline V gene lookup returns CDR1 SEHNR and CDR2 FQNEAQ (reference sequence). Between the trimmed V and J ends, which lost 6 bases and 3 bases, there was a span of 11 bases. The CDR3 length is 13 residues.